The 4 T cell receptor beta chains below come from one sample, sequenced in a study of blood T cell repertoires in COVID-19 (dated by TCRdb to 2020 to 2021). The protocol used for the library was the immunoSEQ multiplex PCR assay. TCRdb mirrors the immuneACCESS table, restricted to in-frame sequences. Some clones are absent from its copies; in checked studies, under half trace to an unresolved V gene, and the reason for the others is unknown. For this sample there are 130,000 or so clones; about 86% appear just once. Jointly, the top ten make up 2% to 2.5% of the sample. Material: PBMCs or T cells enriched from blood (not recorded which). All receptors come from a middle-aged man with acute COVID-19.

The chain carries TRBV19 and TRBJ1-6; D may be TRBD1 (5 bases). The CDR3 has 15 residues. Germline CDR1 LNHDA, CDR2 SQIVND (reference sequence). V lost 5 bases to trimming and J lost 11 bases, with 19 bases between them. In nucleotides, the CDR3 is TGTGCCAGTAGTCCGGGACTCCCTGGGAAAACACCCCTCCACTTT. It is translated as CASSPGLPGKTPLHF.

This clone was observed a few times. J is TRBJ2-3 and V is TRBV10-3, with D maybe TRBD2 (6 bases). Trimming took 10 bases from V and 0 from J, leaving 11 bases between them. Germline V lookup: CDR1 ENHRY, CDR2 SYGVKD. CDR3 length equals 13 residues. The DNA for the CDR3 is TGTGCCACTGGGACTGCTAGCACAGATACGCAGTATTTT. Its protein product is CATGTASTDTQYF.

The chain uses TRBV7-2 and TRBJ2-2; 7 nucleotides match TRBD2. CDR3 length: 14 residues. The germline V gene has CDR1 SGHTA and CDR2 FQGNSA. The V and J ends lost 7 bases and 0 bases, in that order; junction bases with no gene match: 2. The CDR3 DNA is TGTGCCAGCACCGGGACTACGAACACCGGGGAGCTGTTTTTT. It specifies CASTGTTNTGELFF.

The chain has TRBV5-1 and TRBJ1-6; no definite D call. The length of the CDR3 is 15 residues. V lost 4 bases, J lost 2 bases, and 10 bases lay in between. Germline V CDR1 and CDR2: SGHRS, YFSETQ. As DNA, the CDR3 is TGCGCCAGCAGCCCGGTCGGAGCCTATAATTCACCCCTCCACTTT. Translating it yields CASSPVGAYNSPLHF.